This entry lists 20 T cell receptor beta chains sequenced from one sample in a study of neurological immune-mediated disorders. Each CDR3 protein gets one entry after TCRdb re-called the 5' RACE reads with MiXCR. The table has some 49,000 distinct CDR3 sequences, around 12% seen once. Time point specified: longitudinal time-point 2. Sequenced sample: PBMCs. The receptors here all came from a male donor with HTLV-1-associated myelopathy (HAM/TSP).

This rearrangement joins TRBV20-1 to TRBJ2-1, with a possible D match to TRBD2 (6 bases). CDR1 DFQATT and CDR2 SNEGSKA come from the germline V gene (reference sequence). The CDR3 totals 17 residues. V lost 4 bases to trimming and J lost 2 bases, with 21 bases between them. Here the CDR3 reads CSAKAPGGRSTYNEQFF. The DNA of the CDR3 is TGCAGTGCTAAGGCCCCTGGGGGGAGGTCAACCTACAATGAGCAGTTCTTC.

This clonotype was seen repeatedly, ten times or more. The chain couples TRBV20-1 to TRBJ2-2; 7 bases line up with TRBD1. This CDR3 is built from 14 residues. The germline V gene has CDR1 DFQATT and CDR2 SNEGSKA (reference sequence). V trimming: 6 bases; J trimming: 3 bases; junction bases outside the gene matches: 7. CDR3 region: CSAPGQVDTGELFF. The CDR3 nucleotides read TGCAGTGCGCCCGGACAGGTTGACACCGGGGAGCTGTTTTTT.

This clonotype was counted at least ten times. As DNA, the CDR3 is TGCAGTGCTACTAAAGTCGGGTCCTACAACACTGAAGCTTTCTTT. This gives the protein CSATKVGSYNTEAFF. The gene calls are TRBV20-1 and TRBJ1-1; D not resolved. Trimming left V 4 bases short and J 2 bases short, with 17 bases between. In germline, CDR1 is DFQATT, CDR2 SNEGSKA (reference sequence). The CDR3 consists of 15 residues.

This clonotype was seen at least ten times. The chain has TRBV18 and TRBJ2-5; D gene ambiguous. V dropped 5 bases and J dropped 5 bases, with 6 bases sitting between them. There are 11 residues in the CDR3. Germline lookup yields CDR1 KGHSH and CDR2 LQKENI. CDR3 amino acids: CASSVGETQYF. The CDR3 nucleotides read TGTGCCAGCTCAGTTGGGGAGACCCAGTACTTC. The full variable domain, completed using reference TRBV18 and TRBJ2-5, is NAGVMQNPRHLVRRRGQEARLRCSPMKGHSHVYWYRQLPEEGLKFMVYLQKENIIDESGMPKERFSAEFPKEGPSILRIQQVVRGDSAAYFCASSVGETQYFGPGTRLLVL.

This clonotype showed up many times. This CDR3 is CASSSRVAPGELFF. As DNA, the CDR3 is TGTGCCAGCAGCTCCAGGGTAGCGCCCGGGGAGCTGTTTTTT. This chain connects TRBV7-3 to TRBJ2-2; TRBD1 or TRBD2 may be the D gene (5 bases each). Germline lookup yields CDR1 SGHTA and CDR2 FQGTGA. The CDR3 is 14 residues long. Trimming stripped 4 bases from V and 6 bases from J, with 12 bases between. Combining the CDR3 with reference TRBV7-3 and TRBJ2-2 gives the whole variable domain GAGVSQTPSNKVTEKGKYVELRCDPISGHTALYWYRQSLGQGPEFLIYFQGTGAADDSGLPNDRFFAVRPEGSVSTLKIQRTERGDSAVYLCASSSRVAPGELFFGEGSRLTVL.

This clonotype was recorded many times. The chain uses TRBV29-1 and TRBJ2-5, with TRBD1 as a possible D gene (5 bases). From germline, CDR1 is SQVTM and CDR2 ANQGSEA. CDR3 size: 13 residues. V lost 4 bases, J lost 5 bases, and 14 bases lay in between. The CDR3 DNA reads TGCAGCGTTGGGATCAGGGTTGGGGAGACCCAGTACTTC. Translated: CSVGIRVGETQYF.

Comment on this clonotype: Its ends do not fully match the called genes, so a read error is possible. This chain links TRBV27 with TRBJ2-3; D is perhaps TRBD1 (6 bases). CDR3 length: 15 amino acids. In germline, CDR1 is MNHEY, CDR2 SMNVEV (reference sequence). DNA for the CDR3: TGTGCTAGCAGTCCCCCGTGGGCAGGGGATGATACGAAGTATTTT. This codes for CASSPPWAGDDTKYF.

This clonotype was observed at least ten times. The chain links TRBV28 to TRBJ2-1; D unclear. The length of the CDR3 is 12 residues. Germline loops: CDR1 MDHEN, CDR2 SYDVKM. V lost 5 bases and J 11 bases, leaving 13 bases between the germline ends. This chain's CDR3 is CASSLVFLKQFF. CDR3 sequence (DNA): TGTGCCAGCAGTCTAGTATTCCTAAAGCAGTTCTTC.

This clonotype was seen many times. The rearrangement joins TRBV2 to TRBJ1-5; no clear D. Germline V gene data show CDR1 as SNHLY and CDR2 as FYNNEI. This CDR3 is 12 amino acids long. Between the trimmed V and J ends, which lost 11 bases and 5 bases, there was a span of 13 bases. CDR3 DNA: TGTGCCGCGAGGGCAGATGATCAGCCCCAGCATTTT. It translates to CAARADDQPQHF.

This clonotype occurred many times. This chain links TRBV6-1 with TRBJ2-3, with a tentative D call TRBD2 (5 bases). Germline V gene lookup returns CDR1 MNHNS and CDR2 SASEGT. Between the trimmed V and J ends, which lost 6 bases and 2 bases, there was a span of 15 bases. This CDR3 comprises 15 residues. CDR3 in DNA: TGTGCCAGCAGCCCCCTAGCAGTTCACACAGATACGCAGTATTTT. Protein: CASSPLAVHTDTQYF.

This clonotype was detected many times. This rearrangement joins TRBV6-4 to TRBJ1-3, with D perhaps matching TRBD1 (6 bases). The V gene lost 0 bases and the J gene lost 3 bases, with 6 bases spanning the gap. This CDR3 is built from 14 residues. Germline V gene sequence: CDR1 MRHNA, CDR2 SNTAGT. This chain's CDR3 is CASSDSTGGNTIYF. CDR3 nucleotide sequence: TGTGCCAGCAGTGACTCGACAGGTGGAAACACCATATATTTT.

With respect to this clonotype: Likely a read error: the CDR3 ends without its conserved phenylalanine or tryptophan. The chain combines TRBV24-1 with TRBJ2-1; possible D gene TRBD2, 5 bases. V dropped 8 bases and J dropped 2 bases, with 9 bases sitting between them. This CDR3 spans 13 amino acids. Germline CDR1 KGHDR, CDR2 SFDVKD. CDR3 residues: CATTAGPYNEQFL. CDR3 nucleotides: TGTGCCACCACGGCGGGTCCCTACAATGAGCAGTTCTTA.

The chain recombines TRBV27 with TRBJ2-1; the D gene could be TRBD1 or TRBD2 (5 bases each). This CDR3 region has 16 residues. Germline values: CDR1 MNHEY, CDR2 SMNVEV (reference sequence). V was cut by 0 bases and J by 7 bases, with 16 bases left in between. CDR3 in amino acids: CASSLSWDPKRNEQFF. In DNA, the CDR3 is TGTGCCAGCAGTTTATCGTGGGACCCTAAGAGAAATGAGCAGTTCTTC.

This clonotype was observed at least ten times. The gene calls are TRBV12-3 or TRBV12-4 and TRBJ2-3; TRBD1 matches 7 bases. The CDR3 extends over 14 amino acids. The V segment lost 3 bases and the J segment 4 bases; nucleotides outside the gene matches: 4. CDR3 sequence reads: CASSLSRGSDTQYF. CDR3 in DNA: TGTGCCAGCAGTTTGTCCAGGGGGTCAGATACGCAGTATTTT.

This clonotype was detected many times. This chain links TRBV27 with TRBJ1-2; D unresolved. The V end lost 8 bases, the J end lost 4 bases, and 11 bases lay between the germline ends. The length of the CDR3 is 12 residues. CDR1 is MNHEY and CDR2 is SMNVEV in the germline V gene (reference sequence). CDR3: CASADRLYGYTF. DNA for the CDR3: TGTGCCAGCGCGGACCGACTCTATGGCTACACCTTC.

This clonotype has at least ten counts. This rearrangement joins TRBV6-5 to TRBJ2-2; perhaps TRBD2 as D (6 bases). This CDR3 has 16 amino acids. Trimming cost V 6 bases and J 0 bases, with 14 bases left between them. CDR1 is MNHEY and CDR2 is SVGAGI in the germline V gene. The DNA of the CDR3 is TGTGCCAGCAGGCCATCCGGGGGACCGAACACCGGGGAGCTGTTTTTT. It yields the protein CASRPSGGPNTGELFF.

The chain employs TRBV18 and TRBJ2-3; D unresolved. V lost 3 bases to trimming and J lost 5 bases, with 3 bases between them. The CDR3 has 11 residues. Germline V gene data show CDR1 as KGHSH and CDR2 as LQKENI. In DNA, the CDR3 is TGTGCCAGCTCACCGGAAGATACGCAGTATTTT. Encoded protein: CASSPEDTQYF.

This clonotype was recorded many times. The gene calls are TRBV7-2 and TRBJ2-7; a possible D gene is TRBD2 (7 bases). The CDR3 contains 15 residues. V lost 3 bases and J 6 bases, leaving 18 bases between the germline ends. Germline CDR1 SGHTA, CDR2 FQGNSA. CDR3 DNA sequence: TGTGCCAGCAGCTTTTTGCTAGGGGGGGGGCGCGAGCAGTACTTC. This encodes CASSFLLGGGREQYF.

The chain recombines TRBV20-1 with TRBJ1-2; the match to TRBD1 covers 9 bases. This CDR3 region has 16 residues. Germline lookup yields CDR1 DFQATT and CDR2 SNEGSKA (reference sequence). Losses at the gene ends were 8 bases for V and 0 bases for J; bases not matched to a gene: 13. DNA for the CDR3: TGCAGTCTTCCAACGGGACAGGGTGCCGCTAACTATGGCTACACCTTC. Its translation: CSLPTGQGAANYGYTF.

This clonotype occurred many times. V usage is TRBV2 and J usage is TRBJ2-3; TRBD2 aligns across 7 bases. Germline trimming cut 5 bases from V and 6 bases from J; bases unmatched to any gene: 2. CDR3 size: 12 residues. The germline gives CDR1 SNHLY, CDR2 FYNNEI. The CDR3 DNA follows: TGTGCCAGCAGTAGCGGGGCGGATACGCAGTATTTT. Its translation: CASSSGADTQYF.